The 15 T cell receptor beta chains below come from one sample, sequenced in a study of T cell responses to AZD1222 COVID-19 vaccine. Repertoires were generated with immunoSEQ multiplex PCR, while TCRdb's copy carries only in-frame clones and drops some. The repertoire has some 140,000 clones, 88% of them found once; the top ten carry around 3%. The starting material was peripheral blood, obtained on day 0 of AZD1222 vaccination. The receptors were gathered from an adult in good health.

This clone was recorded only once. The genes are TRBV28 and TRBJ1-2; D gene unclear. Germline V CDR1 and CDR2: MDHEN, SYDVKM. The CDR3 has 12 residues. Trimming left V 7 bases short and J 5 bases short, with 11 bases between. The CDR3 DNA sequence: TGTGCCAGCAAAACGGTGGCTTATGGCTACACCTTC. Protein sequence: CASKTVAYGYTF.

This chain joins TRBV10-1 and TRBJ2-3, with TRBD1 as a possible D gene (5 bases). CDR1 WNHNN and CDR2 SYGVQD come from the germline V gene (reference sequence). Trimming took 3 bases from V and 0 from J, leaving 13 bases between them. The CDR3 has 16 amino acids. This chain's CDR3 is CASSDPPGSSTDTQYF. The CDR3 coding sequence is TGCGCCAGCAGTGACCCGCCAGGGTCTAGCACAGATACGCAGTATTTT.

V gene TRBV5-1 combines with J gene TRBJ2-5; TRBD1 is a possible D gene (6 bases). Trimming took 2 bases from V and 4 from J, leaving 15 bases between them. Germline CDR1 is SGHRS and CDR2 is YFSETQ. The length of the CDR3 is 15 residues. The CDR3 nucleotides read TGCGCCAGCAGCTTTGGGGGCACGGTAGGAGAGACCCAGTACTTC. It specifies CASSFGGTVGETQYF. Variable domain in full (rest from reference TRBV5-1 and TRBJ2-5): KAGVTQTPRYLIKTRGQQVTLSCSPISGHRSVSWYQQTPGQGLQFLFEYFSETQRNKGNFPGRFSGRQFSNSRSEMNVSTLELGDSALYLCASSFGGTVGETQYFGPGTRLLVL.

Only one count was recorded for this clone. The rearrangement uses TRBV5-1 and TRBJ1-2, with D maybe TRBD1 (6 bases). The germline gives CDR1 SGHRS, CDR2 YFSETQ. The germline V and J ends were trimmed by 0 bases and 2 bases, with 11 bases remaining between them. The CDR3 is 15 residues long. In DNA, the CDR3 is TGCGCCAGCAGCTTGGCCCCGACAGGAAACTATGGCTACACCTTC. Its protein product is CASSLAPTGNYGYTF.

The rearrangement joins TRBV5-1 to TRBJ2-1; D gene uncertain. The V end lost 0 bases, the J end lost 12 bases, and 10 bases lay between the germline ends. Germline-derived CDR1 and CDR2 are SGHRS and YFSETQ. This CDR3 has 12 residues. The CDR3 nucleotides read TGCGCCAGCAGCTTGGCACCCCCAGGGCAGTTCTTC. Residues: CASSLAPPGQFF.

The rearrangement links TRBV19 to TRBJ1-1; 7 bases fit TRBD1. V trimming: 10 bases; J trimming: 5 bases; junction bases outside the gene matches: 10. The CDR3 totals 13 residues. The germline gives CDR1 LNHDA, CDR2 SQIVND (reference sequence). For the CDR3, the DNA is TGTGCCACTCGACAGGGCGGGTGGACTGAAGCTTTCTTT. Its protein is CATRQGGWTEAFF. The variable domain in full, completed from reference TRBV19 and TRBJ1-1, reads DGGITQSPKYLFRKEGQNVTLSCEQNLNHDAMYWYRQDPGQGLRLIYYSQIVNDFQKGDIAEGYSVSREKKESFPLTVTSAQKNPTAFYLCATRQGGWTEAFFGQGTRLTVV.

V and J are TRBV24-1 and TRBJ1-5, with D hard to call. Trimming shortened V by 0 bases and J by 1 base, and 9 bases separated the two germline ends. The CDR3 contains 16 residues. Germline CDR1 is KGHDR and CDR2 is SFDVKD. CDR3 in amino acids: CATSDLTSKSNQPQHF. DNA for the CDR3: TGTGCCACCAGTGATTTGACGTCAAAGAGCAATCAGCCCCAGCATTTT.

The CDR3: CASSQGSGFGRNYGYTF. Here the CDR3 DNA reads TGCGCCAGCAGCCAAGGAAGTGGGTTCGGCAGGAACTATGGCTACACCTTC. The chain has TRBV4-1 and TRBJ1-2; D is unresolved. Trimming took off 1 base at V and 2 bases at J, with 17 bases between the two ends. This CDR3 is built from 17 residues. Germline V gives CDR1 MGHRA, CDR2 YSYEKL.

The chain combines TRBV24-1 with TRBJ2-6; TRBD2 matches at 8 bases. The trim removed 6 bases at V and 2 bases at J, leaving 2 bases unmatched. From germline, CDR1 is KGHDR and CDR2 SFDVKD. The CDR3 spans 15 residues. In DNA, the CDR3 is TGTGCCACCAGTCAGGGACTAGCTGGGGCCAACGTCCTGACTTTC. Amino acids: CATSQGLAGANVLTF.

The chain uses TRBV18 and TRBJ2-1; 10 bases map to TRBD2. Germline CDR1 KGHSH, CDR2 LQKENI. V dropped 4 bases and J dropped 2; count of bases not matched to a gene: 5. The CDR3 is 16 residues long. CDR3 amino acids: CASSLSGGPTYNEQFF. The CDR3 DNA reads TGTGCCAGCTCACTTAGCGGGGGGCCAACCTACAATGAGCAGTTCTTC.

This clone has only one observation. The gene calls are TRBV6-1 and TRBJ1-5; no clear D. Germline V gene data show CDR1 as MNHNS and CDR2 as SASEGT. The ends were cut back, 1 base at V and 0 bases at J, with 7 bases in the middle. The CDR3 has 15 amino acids. CDR3 DNA sequence: TGTGCCAGCAGTGAAGGAGGGTATAGCAATCAGCCCCAGCATTTT. Translation gives CASSEGGYSNQPQHF.

V usage is TRBV19 and J usage is TRBJ1-2, with 12 bases fitting TRBD1. The CDR3 contains 16 residues. The V gene end was trimmed by 8 bases and the J gene end by 7 bases; junction bases not matched to a gene: 14. Germline V gives CDR1 LNHDA, CDR2 SQIVND (reference sequence). CDR3 bases: TGTGCCAGTTCCTCCGGGACAGGGGGCGCGTGGCGTGGCTACACCTTC. Residues: CASSSGTGGAWRGYTF.

V usage is TRBV4-1 and J usage is TRBJ2-1, with 9 bases matching TRBD1. This CDR3 has 14 residues. The germline CDR1 and CDR2 sequences are MGHRA and YSYEKL. Trimming removed 8 bases from V and 8 bases from J; junction bases left unmatched: 10. CDR3 amino acids: CASCRGQGVDEQFF. CDR3 coding DNA: TGCGCCAGCTGCCGGGGACAGGGAGTCGATGAGCAGTTCTTC.

The rearrangement uses TRBV5-1 and TRBJ2-1; TRBD1 is a possible D gene (5 bases). CDR3 length: 13 residues. Germline CDR1 and CDR2: SGHRS and YFSETQ. V dropped 4 bases and J dropped 8 bases, with 13 bases sitting between them. CDR3 region: CASSVQAGDEQFF. The CDR3 nucleotides read TGCGCCAGCAGCGTACAGGCTGGGGATGAGCAGTTCTTC.

The V gene is TRBV5-8, the J gene TRBJ2-2, with 8 nucleotides matching TRBD1. CDR1 SGHTS and CDR2 YDEGEE come from the germline V gene. J was trimmed by 3 bases and V by 2 bases; bases with no gene match: 9. The CDR3 covers 17 residues. The CDR3 DNA follows: TGTGCCAGCAGCTTTTTCAGGGGGCGAGGGGACACCGGGGAGCTGTTTTTT. Encoded protein: CASSFFRGRGDTGELFF.